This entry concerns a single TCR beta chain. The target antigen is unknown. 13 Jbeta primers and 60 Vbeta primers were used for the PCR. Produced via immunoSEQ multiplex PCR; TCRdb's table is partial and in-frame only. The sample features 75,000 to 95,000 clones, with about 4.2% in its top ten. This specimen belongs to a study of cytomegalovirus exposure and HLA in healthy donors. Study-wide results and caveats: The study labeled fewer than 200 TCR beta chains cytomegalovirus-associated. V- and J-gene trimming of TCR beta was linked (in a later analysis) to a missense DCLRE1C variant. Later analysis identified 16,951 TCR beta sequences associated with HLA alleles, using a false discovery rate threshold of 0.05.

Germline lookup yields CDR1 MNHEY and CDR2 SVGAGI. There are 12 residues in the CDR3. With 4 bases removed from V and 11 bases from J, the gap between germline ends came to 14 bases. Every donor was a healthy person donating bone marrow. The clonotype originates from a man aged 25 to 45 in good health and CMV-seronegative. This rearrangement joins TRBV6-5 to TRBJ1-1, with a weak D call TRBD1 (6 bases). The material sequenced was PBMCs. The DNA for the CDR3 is TGTGCCAGCAGTTCCCGTCGGGGGGCTGCTTTCTTT. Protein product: CASSSRRGAAFF.